This T cell receptor (beta chain) is from a study of T cells expressing NK-cell markers. No DNA is given; TCRdb re-called the 5' RACE reads and lists each CDR3 protein once. This sample's table has fewer than 550,000 distinct CDR3 sequences. The germline CDR1 and CDR2 sequences are SGHTA and FQGNSA. The CDR3 covers 14 residues. This receptor was taken from a woman in her fifties or sixties in good health. The sequenced material came from blood T cells: a sorted CD56 or NKG2C T cell subset, CD4+ or CD8+ T cells, or bulk PBMC T cells (not recorded which). V usage is TRBV7-2 and J usage is TRBJ2-5; TCRdb's D call of TRBD1 is untestable without DNA. The CDR3 protein is CASRTTGGPETQYF.